This T cell receptor beta chain was profiled in a study of shared clonotypes between healthy human individuals. The V and J ends lost 0 bases and 5 bases respectively, with 10 bases between them. There are 14 residues in the CDR3. Per germline, CDR1 LGHNA and CDR2 YNFKEQ. Findings and limits, study-wide: Among a few donors, around 5% of naive CD4 clonotypes were found in common.

A remark on this clone: Its cognate antigen is unknown.

The protocol was immunoSEQ multiplex PCR, while the TCRdb copy is restricted to in-frame clones and leaves out a portion. The data contain about 2.3 million clones, 92% of them seen just once; the ten biggest clones take up 0.37%. The chain links TRBV4-2 to TRBJ2-5; perhaps D is TRBD1 or TRBD2 (5 bases each). Material: naive CD4+ T cells from PBMCs. The subset was: CD45RA+ positively selected. The TCR originated in a man between 18 and 35 years old in good health. Some clones in this sample may be carry-over from other donors' samples. The CDR3 spells CASSQDGGKETQYF. The CDR3 coding sequence is TGTGCCAGCAGCCAAGATGGGGGAAAGGAGACCCAGTACTTC.